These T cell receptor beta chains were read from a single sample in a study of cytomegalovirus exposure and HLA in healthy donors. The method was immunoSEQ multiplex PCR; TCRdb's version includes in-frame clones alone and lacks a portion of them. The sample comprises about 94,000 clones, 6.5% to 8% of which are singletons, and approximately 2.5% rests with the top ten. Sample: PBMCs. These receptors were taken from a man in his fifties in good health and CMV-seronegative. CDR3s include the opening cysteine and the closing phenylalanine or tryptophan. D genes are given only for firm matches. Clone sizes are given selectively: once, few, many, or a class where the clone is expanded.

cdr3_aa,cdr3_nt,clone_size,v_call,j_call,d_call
CASSLFTATNEKLFF,TGTGCCAGCAGCTTATTTACAGCAACTAATGAAAAACTGTTTTTT,NA,TRBV7-6,TRBJ1-4,NA
CATRSQVSTGELFF,TGTGCCACCCGATCTCAGGTTTCCACCGGGGAGCTGTTTTTT,NA,TRBV6-1,TRBJ2-2,NA
CASSQPRGSGSNEQFF,TGCGCCAGCAGCCAGCCAAGGGGTAGCGGGAGTAATGAGCAGTTCTTC,few,TRBV4-3,TRBJ2-1,TRBD2
CASSLGGTLRNTQYF,TGTGCCAGCAGCTTAGGTGGGACTCTCAGGAATACGCAGTATTTT,NA,TRBV7-3,TRBJ2-3,NA
CATRDTDSYEQYF,TGTGCCACCCGGGACACCGACTCCTACGAGCAGTACTTC,few,TRBV6-5,TRBJ2-7,NA
CASSVEGTSGSDEQFF,TGTGCCAGCAGCGTAGAGGGGACTAGCGGGAGCGATGAGCAGTTCTTC,NA,TRBV9,TRBJ2-1,TRBD2
CASSLSLSSYEQYF,TGTGCCAGCAGTTTATCACTTAGCTCCTACGAGCAGTACTTC,NA,TRBV28,TRBJ2-7,NA
CASRQVANEQFF,TGTGCCAGCAGGCAAGTAGCCAATGAGCAGTTCTTC,NA,TRBV28,TRBJ2-1,NA
CASSFSSGGATGELFF,TGCGCCAGCAGCTTCTCAAGCGGGGGGGCGACCGGGGAGCTGTTTTTT,NA,TRBV5-1,TRBJ2-2,TRBD2
CASSRRFSLFTDTQYF,TGTGCCAGCAGCCGCCGGTTTTCTCTATTCACAGATACGCAGTATTTT,NA,TRBV13,TRBJ2-3,NA
CASSLNRGYEQYF,TGTGCCAGCAGCTTAAACAGGGGGTACGAGCAGTACTTC,NA,TRBV7-2,TRBJ2-7,TRBD1
CATSRGGGYTF,TGTGCCACCAGCAGAGGCGGTGGCTACACCTTC,NA,TRBV15,TRBJ1-2,NA
CASSGRQDAYEQYF,TGTGCCAGCAGCGGAAGACAGGATGCCTACGAGCAGTACTTC,few,TRBV9,TRBJ2-7,NA